The rows below give T cell receptor beta chains drawn from one sample of a study of blood T cell repertoires in COVID-19. The table came from immunoSEQ multiplex PCR; TCRdb's copy has only in-frame clones and leaves some out. The table records 100,000 or so clones, about nine tenths of them present only once. Sequencing used peripheral blood. The receptors were sampled from a man in his sixties with acute or convalescent COVID-19. CDR3s include the opening cysteine and the closing phenylalanine or tryptophan. A D gene is named only where the DNA matches it firmly. Expanded clones are given a class, and other clones once, few, many or no size at all.

cdr3_aa,cdr3_nt,v_call,d_call,j_call,clone_size
CASSLSHTGDRGLLSGANVLTF,TGTGCCAGCAGTTTATCGCATACTGGGGACAGGGGGCTCCTCTCTGGGGCCAACGTCCTGACTTTC,TRBV28,TRBD1,TRBJ2-6,NA
CASRRPGLGVSYEQYF,TGTGCCAGCAGGCGGCCGGGACTAGGGGTCTCCTACGAGCAGTACTTC,TRBV11-2,TRBD2,TRBJ2-7,NA
CASRAGNEKLFF,TGTGCCAGTAGAGCGGGTAATGAAAAACTGTTTTTT,TRBV28,NA,TRBJ1-4,NA
CAILSGVASPLHF,TGTGCCATCCTATCAGGGGTTGCTTCACCCCTCCACTTT,TRBV28,NA,TRBJ1-6,NA
CASSVQGMAYGYTF,TGTGCCAGCAGCGTACAGGGGATGGCCTATGGCTACACCTTC,TRBV5-4,TRBD1,TRBJ1-2,NA
CASRGGSVTGELFF,TGCGCCAGCCGCGGGGGGAGCGTCACCGGGGAGCTGTTTTTT,TRBV5-1,TRBD2,TRBJ2-2,NA
CASRDRGRLGSEAFF,TGTGCCAGCCGTGACAGGGGGCGGCTAGGATCTGAAGCTTTCTTT,TRBV5-4,TRBD1,TRBJ1-1,NA
CASRRGGEDNEQFF,TGTGCCAGCAGACGGGGGGGCGAGGATAATGAGCAGTTCTTC,TRBV6-5,TRBD2,TRBJ2-1,once
CASGPTTRTDTQYF,TGTGCTAGTGGTCCAACTACCCGCACAGATACGCAGTATTTT,TRBV12-5,NA,TRBJ2-3,NA
CASSDPGTGGTDTQYF,TGTGCCAGCAGTGACCCCGGGACAGGGGGAACAGATACGCAGTATTTT,TRBV2,TRBD1,TRBJ2-3,once
CAGQGGLLNTEAFF,TGTGCCGGGCAGGGGGGACTCTTGAACACTGAAGCTTTCTTT,TRBV6-5,TRBD1,TRBJ1-1,NA
CATRERRFTDTQYF,TGTGCCACCCGGGAGCGGAGATTCACAGATACGCAGTATTTT,TRBV19,NA,TRBJ2-3,NA
CASSLGGGYEQFF,TGTGCCAGCAGTTTAGGGGGAGGATATGAGCAGTTCTTC,TRBV28,NA,TRBJ2-1,NA
CASVTSSSYEQYF,TGTGCCAGCGTTACTTCCTCTTCCTACGAGCAGTACTTC,TRBV28,NA,TRBJ2-7,NA
CASSTSGKGDTQYF,TGTGCCAGCAGCACTAGCGGGAAGGGAGATACGCAGTATTTT,TRBV5-4,TRBD2,TRBJ2-3,NA
CASSPREGGGELFF,TGCGCCAGCAGCCCGCGGGAAGGCGGGGGGGAACTGTTTTTT,TRBV5-1,NA,TRBJ1-4,NA
CASSKVLAGSNYGYTF,TGTGCCAGCAGCAAAGTACTGGCAGGGTCAAACTATGGCTACACCTTC,TRBV21-1,NA,TRBJ1-2,NA
CASSVDPHSGRSSNEQFF,TGTGCCAGCAGCGTCGACCCCCATAGCGGGAGGTCCTCCAATGAGCAGTTCTTC,TRBV9,TRBD2,TRBJ2-1,NA
CASSQPGTSDEAFF,TGTGCCAGCAGCCAACCCGGGACAAGCGATGAAGCTTTCTTT,TRBV3-1/TRBV3-2,NA,TRBJ1-1,NA
CASSSNRENTIYF,TGCGCCAGCAGCTCCAACAGGGAAAACACCATATATTTT,TRBV5-1,NA,TRBJ1-3,NA
CASSVGQGDSPLHF,TGTGCCAGCAGTGTAGGTCAGGGGGATTCACCCCTCCACTTT,TRBV2,TRBD1,TRBJ1-6,NA
CASSVDGLSGNTIYF,TGTGCCAGTAGTGTGGACGGACTCTCTGGAAACACCATATATTTT,TRBV19,NA,TRBJ1-3,NA
CASVGDSSNEQFF,TGTGCCTCTGTGGGGGACAGTAGCAATGAGCAGTTCTTC,TRBV30,TRBD1,TRBJ2-1,NA
CASSRERDVETQYF,TGTGCCAGCAGTAGGGAGCGGGACGTAGAGACCCAGTACTTC,TRBV2,TRBD2,TRBJ2-5,few
CASTSSSGSYEQYF,TGTGCCAGTACAAGTTCTAGCGGGAGCTACGAGCAGTACTTC,TRBV19,TRBD2,TRBJ2-7,NA
CASSLGGRANTDTQYF,TGTGCCAGCAGCTTAGGCGGGAGGGCTAACACAGATACGCAGTATTTT,TRBV5-4,TRBD2,TRBJ2-3,few
CASSLARGRDTGELFF,TGCGCCAGCAGCTTGGCAAGGGGGCGAGACACCGGGGAGCTGTTTTTT,TRBV5-1,TRBD1,TRBJ2-2,NA
CASSPGGSTEAFF,TGTGCCAGCTCACCCGGAGGGAGCACTGAAGCTTTCTTT,TRBV18,NA,TRBJ1-1,few
CASAYRGTNEKLFF,TGTGCCAGTGCTTACAGGGGCACTAATGAAAAACTGTTTTTT,TRBV19,TRBD1,TRBJ1-4,once
CASSFPGDEQFF,TGTGCCAGCAGCTTTCCCGGGGATGAGCAGTTCTTC,TRBV5-8,NA,TRBJ2-1,NA
CATSRRQGRTEAFF,TGTGCCACCAGCAGACGACAGGGGAGGACTGAAGCTTTCTTT,TRBV15,TRBD1,TRBJ1-1,NA
CASRGQAGELFF,TGTGCCAGCAGAGGACAGGCCGGGGAGCTGTTTTTT,TRBV6-5,TRBD1,TRBJ2-2,NA
CASSLFGGQGAGGNTIYF,TGCGCCAGCAGCTTGTTTGGGGGACAGGGGGCTGGTGGAAACACCATATATTTT,TRBV5-1,TRBD1,TRBJ1-3,NA